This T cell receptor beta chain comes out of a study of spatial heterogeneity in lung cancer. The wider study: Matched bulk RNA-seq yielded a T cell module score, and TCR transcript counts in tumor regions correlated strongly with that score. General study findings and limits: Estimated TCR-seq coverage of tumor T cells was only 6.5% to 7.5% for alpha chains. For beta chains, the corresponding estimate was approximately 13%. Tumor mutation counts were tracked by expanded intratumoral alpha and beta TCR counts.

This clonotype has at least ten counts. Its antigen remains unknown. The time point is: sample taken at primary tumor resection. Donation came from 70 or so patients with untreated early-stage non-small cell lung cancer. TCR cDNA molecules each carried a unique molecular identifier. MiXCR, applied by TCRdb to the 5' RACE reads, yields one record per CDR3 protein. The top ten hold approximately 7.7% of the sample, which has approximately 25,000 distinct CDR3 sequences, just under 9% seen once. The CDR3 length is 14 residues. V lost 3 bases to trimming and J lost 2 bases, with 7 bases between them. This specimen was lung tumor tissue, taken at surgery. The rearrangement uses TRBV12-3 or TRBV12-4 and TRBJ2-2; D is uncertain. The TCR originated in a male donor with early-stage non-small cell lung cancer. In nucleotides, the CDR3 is TGTGCCAGCAGTTTGTTGGGTAACACCGGGGAGCTGTTTTTT. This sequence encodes CASSLLGNTGELFF.